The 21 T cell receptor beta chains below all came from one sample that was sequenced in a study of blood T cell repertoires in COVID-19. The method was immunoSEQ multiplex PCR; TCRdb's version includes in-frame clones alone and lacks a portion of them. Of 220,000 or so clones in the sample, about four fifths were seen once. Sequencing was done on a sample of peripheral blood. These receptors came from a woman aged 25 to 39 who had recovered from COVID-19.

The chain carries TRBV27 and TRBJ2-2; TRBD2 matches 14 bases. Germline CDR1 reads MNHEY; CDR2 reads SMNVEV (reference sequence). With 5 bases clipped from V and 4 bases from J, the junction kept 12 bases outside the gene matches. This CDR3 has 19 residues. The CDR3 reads CASSPHWTSGGPGTGELFF. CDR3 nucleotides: TGTGCCAGCAGTCCTCATTGGACTAGCGGGGGGCCCGGCACCGGGGAGCTGTTTTTT.

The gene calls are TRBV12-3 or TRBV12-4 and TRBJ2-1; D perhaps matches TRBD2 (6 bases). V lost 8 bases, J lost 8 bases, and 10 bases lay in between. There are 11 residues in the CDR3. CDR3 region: CASSGVDEQFF. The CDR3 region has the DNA TGTGCCAGCTCGGGGGTTGATGAGCAGTTCTTC.

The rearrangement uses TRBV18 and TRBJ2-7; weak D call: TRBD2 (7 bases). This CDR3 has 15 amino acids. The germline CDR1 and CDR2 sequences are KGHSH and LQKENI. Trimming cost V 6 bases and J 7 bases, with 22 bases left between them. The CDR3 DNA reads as TGTGCCAGCTCTCACAGGAGGGGGAGGGCCGGGGAGCAGTACTTC. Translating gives CASSHRRGRAGEQYF.

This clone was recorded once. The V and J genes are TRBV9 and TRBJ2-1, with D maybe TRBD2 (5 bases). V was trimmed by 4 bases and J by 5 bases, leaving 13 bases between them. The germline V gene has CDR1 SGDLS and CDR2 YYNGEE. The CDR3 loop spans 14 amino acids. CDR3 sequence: CASSLRTLHNEQFF. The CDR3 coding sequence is TGTGCCAGCAGCCTGCGGACTCTACACAATGAGCAGTTCTTC. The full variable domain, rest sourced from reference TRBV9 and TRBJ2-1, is DSGVTQTPKHLITATGQRVTLRCSPRSGDLSVYWYQQSLDQGLQFLIQYYNGEERAKGNILERFSAQQFPDLHSELNLSSLELGDSALYFCASSLRTLHNEQFFGPGTRLTVL.

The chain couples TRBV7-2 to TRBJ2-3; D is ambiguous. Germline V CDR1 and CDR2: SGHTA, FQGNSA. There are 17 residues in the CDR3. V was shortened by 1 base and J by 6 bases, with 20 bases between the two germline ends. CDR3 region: CASSLGVSLADEDTQYF. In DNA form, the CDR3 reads TGTGCCAGCAGCTTAGGAGTATCCTTAGCAGACGAGGATACGCAGTATTTT.

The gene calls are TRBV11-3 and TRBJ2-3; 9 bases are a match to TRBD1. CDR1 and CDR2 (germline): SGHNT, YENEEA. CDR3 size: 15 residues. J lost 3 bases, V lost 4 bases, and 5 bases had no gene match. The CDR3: CASSSRTGVTDTQYF. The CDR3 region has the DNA TGTGCCAGCAGCTCTCGGACAGGGGTGACAGATACGCAGTATTTT. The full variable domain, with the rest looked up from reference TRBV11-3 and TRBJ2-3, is EAGVVQSPRYKIIEKKQPVAFWCNPISGHNTLYWYLQNLGQGPELLIRYENEEAVDDSQLPKDRFSAERLKGVDSTLKIQPAELGDSAVYLCASSSRTGVTDTQYFGPGTRLTVL.

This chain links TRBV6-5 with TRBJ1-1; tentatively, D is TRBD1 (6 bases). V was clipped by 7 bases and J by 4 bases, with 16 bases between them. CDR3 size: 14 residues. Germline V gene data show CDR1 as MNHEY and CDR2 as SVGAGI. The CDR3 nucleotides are TGTGCCAGCACCAGAACAGGGCCTCTCACTGAAGCTTTCTTT. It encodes CASTRTGPLTEAFF.

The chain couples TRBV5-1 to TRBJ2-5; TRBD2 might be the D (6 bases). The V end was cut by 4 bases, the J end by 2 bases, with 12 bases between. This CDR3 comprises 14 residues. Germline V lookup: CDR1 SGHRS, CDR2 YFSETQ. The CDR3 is CASSVGLSQETQYF. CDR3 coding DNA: TGCGCCAGCAGCGTGGGACTTTCTCAAGAGACCCAGTACTTC.

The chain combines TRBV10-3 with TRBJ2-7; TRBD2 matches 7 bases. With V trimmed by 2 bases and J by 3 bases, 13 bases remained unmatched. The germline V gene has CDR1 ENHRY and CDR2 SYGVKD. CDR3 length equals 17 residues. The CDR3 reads CAISEPGGAASHYEQYF. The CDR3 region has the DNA TGTGCCATCAGTGAGCCGGGAGGAGCGGCGAGCCACTACGAGCAGTACTTC.

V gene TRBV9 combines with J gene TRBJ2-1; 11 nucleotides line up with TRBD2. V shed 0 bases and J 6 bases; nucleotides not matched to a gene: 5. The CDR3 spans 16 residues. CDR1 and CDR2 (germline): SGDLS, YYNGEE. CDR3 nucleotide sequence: TGTGCCAGCAGCGTAGTTGGGACTAGCGGCATCAATGAGCAGTTCTTC. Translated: CASSVVGTSGINEQFF.

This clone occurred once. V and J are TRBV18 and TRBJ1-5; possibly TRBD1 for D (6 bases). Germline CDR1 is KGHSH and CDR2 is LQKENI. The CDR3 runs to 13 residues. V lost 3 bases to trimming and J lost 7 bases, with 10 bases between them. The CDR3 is CASSPSTGQPQHF. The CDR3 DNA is TGTGCCAGCTCACCGTCGACAGGACAGCCCCAGCATTTT.

The CDR3 protein is CASSPQGLGSYEQYF. CDR3 bases: TGTGCCAGCAGCCCCCAGGGCTTGGGGTCCTACGAGCAGTACTTC. The chain links TRBV6-2 or TRBV6-3 to TRBJ2-7; maybe TRBD1 (5 bases). Looked up from germline, CDR1 is MNHEY and CDR2 is SVGEGT. The V gene lost 6 bases and the J gene lost 1 base, with 16 bases spanning the gap. This CDR3 spans 15 amino acids.

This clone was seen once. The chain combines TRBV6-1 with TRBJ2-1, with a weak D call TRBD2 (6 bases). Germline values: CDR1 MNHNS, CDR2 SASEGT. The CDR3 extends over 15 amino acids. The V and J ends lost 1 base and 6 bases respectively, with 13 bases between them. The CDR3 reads CASSEGTGLFNEQFF. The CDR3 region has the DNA TGTGCCAGCAGTGAAGGAACGGGACTTTTCAATGAGCAGTTCTTC.

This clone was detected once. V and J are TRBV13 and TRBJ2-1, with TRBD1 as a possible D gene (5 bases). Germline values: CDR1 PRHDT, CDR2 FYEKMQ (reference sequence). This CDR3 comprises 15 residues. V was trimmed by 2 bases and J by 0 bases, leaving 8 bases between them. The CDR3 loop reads CASSLTGSSYNEQFF. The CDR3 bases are TGTGCCAGCAGCTTAACAGGTAGCTCCTACAATGAGCAGTTCTTC.

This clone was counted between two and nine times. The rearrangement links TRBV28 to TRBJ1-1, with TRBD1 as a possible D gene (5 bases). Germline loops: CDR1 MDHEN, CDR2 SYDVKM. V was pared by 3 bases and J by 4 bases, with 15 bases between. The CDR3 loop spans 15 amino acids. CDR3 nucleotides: TGTGCCAGCAGTTTCCGGGGGACGGGAATCACTGAAGCTTTCTTT. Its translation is CASSFRGTGITEAFF. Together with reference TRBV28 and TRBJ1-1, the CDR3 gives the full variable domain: DVKVTQSSRYLVKRTGEKVFLECVQDMDHENMFWYRQDPGLGLRLIYFSYDVKMKEKGDIPEGYSVSREKKERFSLILESASTNQTSMYLCASSFRGTGITEAFFGQGTRLTVV.

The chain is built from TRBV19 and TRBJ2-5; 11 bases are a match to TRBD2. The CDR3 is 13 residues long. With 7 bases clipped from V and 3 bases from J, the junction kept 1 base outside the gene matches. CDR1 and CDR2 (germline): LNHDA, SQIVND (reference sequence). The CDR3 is CASKTSGEETQYF. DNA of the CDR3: TGTGCCAGTAAGACTAGCGGGGAAGAGACCCAGTACTTC.

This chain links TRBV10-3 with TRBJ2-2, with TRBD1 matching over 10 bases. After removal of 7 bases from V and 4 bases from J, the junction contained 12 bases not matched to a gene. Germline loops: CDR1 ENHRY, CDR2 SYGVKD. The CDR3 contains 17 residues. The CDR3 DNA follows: TGTGCCATCATGCTCAACCCGGGACAGGGGAGCACCGGGGAGCTGTTTTTT. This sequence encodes CAIMLNPGQGSTGELFF.

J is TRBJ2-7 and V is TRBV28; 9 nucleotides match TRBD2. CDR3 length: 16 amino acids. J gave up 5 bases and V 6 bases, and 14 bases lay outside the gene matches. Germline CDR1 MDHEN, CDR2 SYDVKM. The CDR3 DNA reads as TGTGCCAGCAGCACCATAGCGGGAGAAAACGCCGACGAGCAGTACTTC. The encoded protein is CASSTIAGENADEQYF.

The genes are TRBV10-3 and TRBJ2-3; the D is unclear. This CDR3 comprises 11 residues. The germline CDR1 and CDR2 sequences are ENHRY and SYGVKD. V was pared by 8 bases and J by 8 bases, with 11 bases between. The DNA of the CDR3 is TGTGCCATCCTGTCCCTCGGTACGCAGTATTTT. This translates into CAILSLGTQYF.

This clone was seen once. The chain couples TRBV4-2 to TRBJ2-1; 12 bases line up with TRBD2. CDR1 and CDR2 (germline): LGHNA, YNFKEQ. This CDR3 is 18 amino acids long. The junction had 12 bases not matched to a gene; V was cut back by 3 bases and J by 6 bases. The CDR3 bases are TGTGCCAGCAGCCAGAGGCTGCTAGCGGGAGGGACGGGCAATGAGCAGTTCTTC. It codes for CASSQRLLAGGTGNEQFF.

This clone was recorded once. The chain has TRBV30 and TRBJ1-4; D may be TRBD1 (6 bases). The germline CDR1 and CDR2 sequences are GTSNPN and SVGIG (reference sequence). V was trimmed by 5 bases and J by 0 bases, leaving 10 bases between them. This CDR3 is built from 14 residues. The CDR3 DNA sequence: TGTGCCTGGGCCCCAGGGGCAACTAATGAAAAACTGTTTTTT. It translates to CAWAPGATNEKLFF. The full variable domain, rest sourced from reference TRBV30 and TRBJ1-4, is SQTIHQWPATLVQPVGSPLSLECTVEGTSNPNLYWYRQAAGRGLQLLFYSVGIGQISSEVPQNLSASRPQDRQFILSSKKLLLSDSGFYLCAWAPGATNEKLFFGSGTQLSVL.